Sequencing of this T cell receptor (beta chain) was carried out in a study of T cell responses to AZD1222 COVID-19 vaccine. General study results and limits: Sampling that yielded the repertoires occurred only after the peak T cell response. At baseline, just six or seven AZD1222 recipients tested seropositive. Donors were largely white British and mainly female; clonal diversity was possibly underestimated.

As for this clone: The target antigen is unknown.

Germline values: CDR1 SGHNT, CDR2 YYREEE (reference sequence). Trimming stripped 8 bases from V and 6 bases from J, with 19 bases between. The CDR3 extends over 14 amino acids. Libraries were prepared by immunoSEQ multiplex PCR; TCRdb keeps only in-frame clonotypes and omits some of them. The sample lists about 150,000 clones, approximately 88% occurring once. This rearrangement joins TRBV5-4 to TRBJ2-3; no firm D call. The sample here was peripheral blood, taken 28 days after the second dose of the MenACWY control vaccine. The sequence derives from an adult who received the MenACWY meningococcal vaccine as a control. CDR3 bases: TGTGCCAGTACCGGCGGTTTTGGGTGGGATACGCAGTATTTT. This gives the protein CASTGGFGWDTQYF.